These 9 T cell receptor beta chains were sequenced from one sample in a study of T cells after yellow fever vaccination. TCRdb itself ran the 5' RACE reads through MiXCR, one entry per CDR3 protein. The top ten hold roughly 25% of the sample, which has some 320,000 distinct CDR3 sequences, approximately 4% seen once. Sequencing used PBMCs, obtained 5 days after the yellow fever booster vaccination. Receptor source: a man younger than 35 who received the YFV17D yellow fever vaccine.

The rearrangement joins TRBV4-1 to TRBJ2-1, with 8 bases lining up with TRBD1. The CDR3 has 14 amino acids. The V gene end was trimmed by 9 bases and the J gene end by 3 bases; junction bases not matched to a gene: 7. Germline assignment: CDR1 MGHRA and CDR2 YSYEKL. The CDR3 region is CAREPDRDYNEQFF. CDR3 bases: TGCGCCAGGGAGCCGGACAGGGACTACAATGAGCAGTTCTTC.

The chain joins TRBV27 to TRBJ2-1; D unclear. Per germline, CDR1 MNHEY and CDR2 SMNVEV (reference sequence). Trimming took 8 bases from V and 0 from J, leaving 17 bases between them. The CDR3 totals 16 residues. The CDR3 spells CASRPQMDSSYNEQFF. The CDR3 bases are TGTGCCAGCCGTCCACAGATGGATAGCTCCTACAATGAGCAGTTCTTC.

The chain carries TRBV6-5 and TRBJ2-7; D unresolved. V gave up 7 bases and J gave up 0 bases, with 13 bases separating them. CDR1 and CDR2 from the germline V gene are MNHEY and SVGAGI. The CDR3 is 14 amino acids. The chain's CDR3 is CASMSRMSSYEQYF. The CDR3 nucleotides read TGTGCCAGCATGAGTCGGATGAGCTCCTACGAGCAGTACTTC.

This clonotype has a single count. V is TRBV2 and J is TRBJ1-5; D is possibly TRBD1 (5 bases). The V end lost 4 bases, the J end lost 2 bases, and 12 bases lay between the germline ends. The germline gives CDR1 SNHLY, CDR2 FYNNEI. This CDR3 is 15 amino acids long. As DNA, the CDR3 is TGTGCCAGCAGTGGGGGCCCCGGAGGCAATCAGCCCCAGCATTTT. Amino acids: CASSGGPGGNQPQHF.

This clonotype was counted many times. The chain employs TRBV4-2 and TRBJ1-1; D is undetermined. The CDR3 has 16 amino acids. The V and J ends lost 1 base and 4 bases respectively, with 16 bases between them. Germline values: CDR1 LGHNA, CDR2 YNFKEQ. The CDR3 protein is CASSQVGRQRVTEAFF. DNA of the CDR3: TGTGCCAGCAGCCAAGTCGGGCGCCAAAGGGTCACTGAAGCTTTCTTT.

This clonotype showed up just a few times. The chain has TRBV27 and TRBJ1-2, with 7 positions matching TRBD1. The J segment lost 10 bases and the V segment lost 6 bases, leaving 14 bases of the junction unmatched. Germline CDR1 reads MNHEY; CDR2 reads SMNVEV (reference sequence). CDR3 length: 14 amino acids. The CDR3, as DNA: TGTGCCAGCAGATTCCCTGGGACAGCGGCTTTCTACACCTTC. As protein: CASRFPGTAAFYTF.

The genes are TRBV4-1 and TRBJ2-5; either TRBD1 or TRBD2 may fit D (5 bases each). Per germline, CDR1 MGHRA and CDR2 YSYEKL. The length of the CDR3 is 16 residues. Deletions cut 0 bases from V and 5 bases from J, with 16 bases between. CDR3 sequence reads: CASSQDLVRDPETQYF. CDR3 DNA: TGCGCCAGCAGCCAAGACTTAGTCCGGGACCCGGAGACCCAGTACTTC.

The table lists this clonotype with a few counts. The J gene is TRBJ1-6, the V gene TRBV7-8; 7 bases match TRBD1. With V trimmed by 5 bases and J by 7 bases, 11 bases remained unmatched. The CDR3 is made up of 16 amino acids. Germline CDR1 SGHVS, CDR2 FQNEAQ. The DNA for the CDR3 is TGTGCCAGCAGCCTACGACCCGGGACAGCCAATTCACCCCTCCACTTT. As protein: CASSLRPGTANSPLHF.

The table lists this clonotype with many counts. The CDR3 spells CASRPNRGHSPLHF. DNA for the CDR3: TGTGCCAGCAGACCGAACAGGGGGCATTCACCCCTCCACTTT. The chain uses TRBV6-5 and TRBJ1-6, with 9 nucleotides matching TRBD1. The V gene's germline CDR1 is MNHEY and CDR2 SVGAGI. V was pared by 6 bases and J by 8 bases, with 5 bases of the junction left unmatched. The CDR3 sequence is 14 residues long.